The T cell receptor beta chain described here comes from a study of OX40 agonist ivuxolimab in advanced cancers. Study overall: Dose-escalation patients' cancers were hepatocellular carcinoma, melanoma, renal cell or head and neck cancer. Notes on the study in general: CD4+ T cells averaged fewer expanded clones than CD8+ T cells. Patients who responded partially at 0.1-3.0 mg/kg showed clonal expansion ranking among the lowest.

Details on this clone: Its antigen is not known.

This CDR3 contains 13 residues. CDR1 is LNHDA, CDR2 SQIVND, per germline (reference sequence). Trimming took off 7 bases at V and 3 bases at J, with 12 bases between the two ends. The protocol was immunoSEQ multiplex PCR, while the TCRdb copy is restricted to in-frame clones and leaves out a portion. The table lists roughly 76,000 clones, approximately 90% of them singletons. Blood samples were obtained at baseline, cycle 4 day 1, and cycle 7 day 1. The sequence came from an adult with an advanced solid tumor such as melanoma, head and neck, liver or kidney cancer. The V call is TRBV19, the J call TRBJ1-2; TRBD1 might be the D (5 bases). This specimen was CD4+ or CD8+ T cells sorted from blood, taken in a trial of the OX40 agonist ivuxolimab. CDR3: CASTPGRDYGYTF. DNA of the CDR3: TGTGCCAGTACCCCAGGCAGGGACTATGGCTACACCTTC.